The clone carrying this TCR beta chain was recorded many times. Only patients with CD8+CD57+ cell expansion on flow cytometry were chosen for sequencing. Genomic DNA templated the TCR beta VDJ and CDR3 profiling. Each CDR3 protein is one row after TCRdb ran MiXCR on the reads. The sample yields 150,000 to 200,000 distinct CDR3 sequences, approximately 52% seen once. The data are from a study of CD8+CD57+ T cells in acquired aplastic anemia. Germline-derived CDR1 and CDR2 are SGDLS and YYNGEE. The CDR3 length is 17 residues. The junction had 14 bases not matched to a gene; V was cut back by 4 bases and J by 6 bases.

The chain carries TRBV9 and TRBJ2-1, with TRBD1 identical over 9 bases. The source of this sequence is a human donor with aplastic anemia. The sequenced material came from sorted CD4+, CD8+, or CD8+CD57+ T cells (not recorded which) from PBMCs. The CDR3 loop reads CASSPRQGGKLANEQFF. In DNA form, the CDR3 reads TGTGCCAGCAGCCCACGACAGGGGGGCAAACTAGCCAATGAGCAGTTCTTC.